Here is one T cell receptor (beta chain) with its context. Its cognate antigen is unknown. Germline loops: CDR1 DFQATT, CDR2 SNEGSKA (reference sequence). This CDR3 region has 13 residues. V was clipped by 5 bases and J by 5 bases; unmatched bases: 6. The data belong to a study of T-cell memory formation after mild COVID-19. Points from the study as a whole: Of the contracting clones, CD4+ ones lay mainly in CM and EM, and CD8+ ones in EMRA. Contracting clones from day 15 to 85 had balanced CD4/CD8; later expanders favoured CD4+.

TCRdb passed the 5' RACE reads through MiXCR, listing each CDR3 protein once. This table has approximately 230,000 distinct CDR3 sequences, less than 20% appearing once. The rearrangement uses TRBV20-1 and TRBJ2-1, with 7 bases lining up with TRBD1. This sequence was found in a man in his late teens or twenties who had mild COVID-19 (a few samples of this study predate the infection). Cell type and time point are not known. The sample taken for sequencing was PBMCs or a T cell subset sorted from them (not recorded which). The CDR3, as DNA: TGCAGTGCTTGGGACAGCCTCCACAATGAGCAGTTCTTC. Encoded protein: CSAWDSLHNEQFF.